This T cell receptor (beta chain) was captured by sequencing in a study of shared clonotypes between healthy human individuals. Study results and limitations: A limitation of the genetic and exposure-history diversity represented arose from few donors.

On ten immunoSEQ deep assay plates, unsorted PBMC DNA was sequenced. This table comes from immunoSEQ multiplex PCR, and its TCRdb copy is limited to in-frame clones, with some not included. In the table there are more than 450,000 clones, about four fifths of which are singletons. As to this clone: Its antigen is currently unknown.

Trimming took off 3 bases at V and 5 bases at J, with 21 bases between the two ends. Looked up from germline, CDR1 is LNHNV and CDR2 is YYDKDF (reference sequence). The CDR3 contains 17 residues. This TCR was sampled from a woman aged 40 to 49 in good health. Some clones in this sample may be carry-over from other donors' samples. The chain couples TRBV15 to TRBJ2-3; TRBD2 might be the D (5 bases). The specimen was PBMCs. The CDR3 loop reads CATSSPPGRSPGDTQYF. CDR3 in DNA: TGTGCCACCAGCAGCCCCCCGGGAAGGAGCCCTGGAGATACGCAGTATTTT.